The present entry profiles one T cell receptor beta chain with its context. What it recognizes is unknown. The sequencing template was cDNA reverse transcribed from extracted RNA. Here immunoSEQ multiplex PCR was the method, and the copy in TCRdb shows in-frame clones only, minus some. The table lists 200,000 to 250,000 clones, roughly 64% of them singletons, with 4.2% in the top ten. This sample is part of a study of CD8+ T cells in alopecia areata. Overall study results and limits: It was lesional scalp, especially alopecia totalis/universalis, that showed higher clonality than normal scalp.

The treatment here: oral pan-JAK inhibitor, 5-10 mg twice daily. Sequencing was performed on CD4+ T cells sorted from blood, taken at week 4, from a patient treated with tofacitinib. This TCR was sampled from a human donor with alopecia areata.

This chain's CDR3 is CAISESAADYGYTF. The CDR3 bases are TGTGCCATCAGTGAGTCGGCGGCAGACTATGGCTACACCTTC. V and J are TRBV10-3 and TRBJ1-2; D is unresolved. V lost 0 bases and J 3 bases, leaving 8 bases between the germline ends. Germline loops: CDR1 ENHRY, CDR2 SYGVKD. The CDR3 has 14 amino acids.